This T cell receptor beta chain was captured in a study of T-cell memory formation after mild COVID-19. Study overall: Clusters were largely donor specific. Overall study results and limits: Confirmation was lacking for SARS-CoV-2 specificity of second-wave clones that peaked on day 37. CM and EM subsets held most contracting CD4+ clones; EMRA held CD8+ ones. The pre-infection memory compartment contained some responding clones, suggesting cross-reactive memory joined.

About this clonotype: Its specificity is unknown.

Using its own MiXCR run on the 5' RACE reads, TCRdb lists one record per CDR3 protein. The sample yields about 350,000 distinct CDR3 sequences, roughly 13% seen once. The V end was cut by 1 base, the J end by 7 bases, with 11 bases between. CDR3 length: 14 amino acids. CDR1 is SGHRS and CDR2 is YFSETQ in the germline V gene. Sequences were obtained from PBMCs or a T cell subset sorted from them (not recorded which). V usage is TRBV5-1 and J usage is TRBJ1-4; D remains unclear. This TCR was sampled from a man between 18 and 35 years old who had mild COVID-19 (a few samples of this study predate the infection). Cell type and time point are not known. The CDR3 protein is CASSLTDQIEKLFF. As DNA, the CDR3 is TGCGCCAGCAGCTTGACGGACCAGATTGAAAAACTGTTTTTT.